This TCR beta chain was documented in a study of blood T cell repertoires in COVID-19. Study-level information: Material from acute and convalescent COVID-19 was sourced from the United States, Italy and Spain. PBMCs, B-cell-depleted T cells, or T cells provided the cDNA or gDNA that made up the material.

How the authors handled the data: Reference gene primer amplification gave nucleated cell count estimates. The method was immunoSEQ multiplex PCR; TCRdb's version includes in-frame clones alone and lacks a portion of them. V and J calls and clone size are as listed in that table; D and trimming were resolved from the DNA. This repertoire shows roughly 240,000 clones, about 86% found once; its top ten account for more than 2.5%. J lost 2 bases, V lost 3 bases, and 3 bases had no gene match. The CDR3 spans 14 residues. Germline CDR1 SGHRS, CDR2 YFSETQ. The chain is built from TRBV5-1 and TRBJ2-3, with TRBD2 identical over 7 bases. The source material was peripheral blood. This TCR came from a young woman who had recovered from COVID-19. The CDR3 nucleotides are TGCGCCAGCAGCTCGACTAGCAACACAGATACGCAGTATTTT. Translated, it gives CASSSTSNTDTQYF.